The clone carrying this TCR beta chain occurred a few times. The record originates from a study of identical twins. TCRdb itself ran the 5' RACE reads through MiXCR, one entry per CDR3 protein. Of a few hundred thousand distinct CDR3 sequences in the sample, roughly 15% were seen once. These data were also filed under a second study, of yellow fever vaccine responses in identical twins.

The material sequenced was CD4+ T cells sorted from blood. The source is a woman younger than 30 in good health.

Here the CDR3 DNA reads TGTGCCAGCAGCTTTCTCGCGGGTGACTCCTACGAGCAGTACGTC. This sequence encodes CASSFLAGDSYEQYV. This chain connects TRBV5-5 to TRBJ2-7, with D maybe TRBD2 (5 bases). The CDR3 has 15 residues. The V gene lost 2 bases and the J gene lost 0 bases, with 12 bases spanning the gap. Germline-derived CDR1 and CDR2 are SGHKS and YYEKEE (reference sequence).